This is a list of T cell receptor beta chains from one sample in a study of breast tumors, draining lymph nodes, adjacent tissues. TCRdb reanalysed the multiplex PCR reads using MiXCR and keeps one entry per CDR3 protein. The sample consists of about 13,000 distinct CDR3 sequences, 50% of them appearing once. Sequenced input: tumor-adjacent breast tissue. The receptors originated from a female donor with breast cancer. Some clones in this sample may be carry-over from other donors' samples. CDR3s include the opening cysteine and the closing phenylalanine or tryptophan. The D gene is left open where the match is weak. Clone sizes are given selectively: once, few, many, or a class where the clone is expanded.

d_gene: TRBD1
len: 14
j_gene: TRBJ1-5
v_gene: TRBV20-1
abundance: many
CDR3aa: CSARAGTVNQPQHF
CDR3nt: TGCAGTGCTAGAGCCGGGACAGTTAATCAGCCCCAGCATTTT

d_gene: NA
len: 14
j_gene: TRBJ2-5
v_gene: TRBV20-1
abundance: NA
CDR3aa: CSAPGRGYQETQYF
CDR3nt: TGCAGTGCCCCCGGAAGGGGGTACCAAGAGACCCAGTACTTC

d_gene: TRBD1
len: 15
j_gene: TRBJ1-5
v_gene: TRBV28
abundance: NA
CDR3aa: CASSLRQGNDQPQHF
CDR3nt: TGTGCCAGCAGTTTACGACAGGGGAACGACCAGCCCCAGCATTTT

d_gene: TRBD2
len: 15
j_gene: TRBJ2-1
v_gene: TRBV4-2
abundance: medium-sized
CDR3aa: CASSRGLAGGDEQFF
CDR3nt: TGTGCCAGCAGTCGGGGACTAGCGGGAGGTGATGAGCAGTTCTTC

d_gene: TRBD1
len: 16
j_gene: TRBJ1-4
v_gene: TRBV12-3/TRBV12-4
abundance: NA
CDR3aa: CASSLEAGGTNEKLFF
CDR3nt: TGTGCCAGCAGTTTAGAGGCAGGGGGAACTAATGAAAAACTGTTTTTT

d_gene: TRBD2
len: 16
j_gene: TRBJ2-1
v_gene: TRBV7-3
abundance: NA
CDR3aa: CASSLNAGGAYNEQFF
CDR3nt: TGTGCCAGCAGCTTAAATGCGGGAGGAGCCTACAATGAGCAGTTCTTC

d_gene: NA
len: 14
j_gene: TRBJ2-7
v_gene: TRBV9
abundance: few
CDR3aa: CASLHNRLNYEQYF
CDR3nt: TGTGCCAGCCTCCATAACAGGCTAAACTACGAGCAGTACTTC

d_gene: NA
len: 14
j_gene: TRBJ2-7
v_gene: TRBV5-1
abundance: NA
CDR3aa: CASSLVAYTYEQYF
CDR3nt: TGCGCCAGCAGCTTGGTAGCGTACACCTACGAGCAGTACTTC

d_gene: TRBD2
len: 17
j_gene: TRBJ2-7
v_gene: TRBV6-2/TRBV6-3
abundance: once
CDR3aa: CASSFLAGGHSSYEQYF
CDR3nt: TGTGCCAGCAGTTTCCTAGCGGGAGGACATTCCTCTTACGAGCAGTACTTC

d_gene: NA
len: 12
j_gene: TRBJ2-3
v_gene: TRBV9
abundance: NA
CDR3aa: CASSGSTDTQYF
CDR3nt: TGTGCCAGCAGCGGGAGCACAGATACGCAGTATTTT

d_gene: TRBD1
len: 14
j_gene: TRBJ2-7
v_gene: TRBV27
abundance: NA
CDR3aa: CASSLDRVLYEQYF
CDR3nt: TGTGCCAGCAGTTTAGACAGGGTTCTGTACGAGCAGTACTTC

d_gene: NA
len: 15
j_gene: TRBJ2-1
v_gene: TRBV5-1
abundance: few
CDR3aa: CASQDSPSSYNEQFF
CDR3nt: TGCGCCAGCCAAGATAGCCCTAGCTCCTACAATGAGCAGTTCTTC

d_gene: NA
len: 14
j_gene: TRBJ2-3
v_gene: TRBV11-2
abundance: few
CDR3aa: CASSPSTSTDTQYF
CDR3nt: TGTGCCAGCAGCCCTTCAACTAGCACAGATACGCAGTATTTT

d_gene: NA
len: 12
j_gene: TRBJ2-1
v_gene: TRBV12-3/TRBV12-4
abundance: once
CDR3aa: CASGGGRNEQFF
CDR3nt: TGTGCTAGTGGTGGGGGGCGAAATGAGCAGTTCTTC

d_gene: NA
len: 17
j_gene: TRBJ1-5
v_gene: TRBV7-3
abundance: NA
CDR3aa: CASSLVITTGINQPQHF
CDR3nt: TGTGCCAGCAGCTTAGTGATTACGACAGGCATCAATCAGCCCCAGCATTTT

d_gene: TRBD1
len: 16
j_gene: TRBJ2-2
v_gene: TRBV7-9
abundance: NA
CDR3aa: CASSWTGGSDTGELFF
CDR3nt: TGTGCCAGCAGCTGGACAGGGGGCTCGGACACCGGGGAGCTGTTTTTT

d_gene: TRBD1
len: 15
j_gene: TRBJ1-5
v_gene: TRBV20-1
abundance: NA
CDR3aa: CSARTGEGGQETQHF
CDR3nt: TGCAGTGCTAGGACAGGCGAAGGGGGCCAAGAGACCCAGCATTTT

d_gene: NA
len: 14
j_gene: TRBJ1-2
v_gene: TRBV15
abundance: few
CDR3aa: CATSREPANYGYTF
CDR3nt: TGTGCCACCAGCAGAGAGCCAGCGAACTATGGCTACACCTTC

d_gene: TRBD2
len: 17
j_gene: TRBJ2-3
v_gene: TRBV20-1
abundance: once
CDR3aa: CSARLSRLAGGTDTQYF
CDR3nt: TGCAGTGCTAGATTGTCTCGACTAGCGGGAGGCACAGATACGCAGTATTTT

d_gene: NA
len: 15
j_gene: TRBJ2-1
v_gene: TRBV24-1
abundance: NA
CDR3aa: CATSDQGLLYNEQFF
CDR3nt: TGTGCCACCAGTGATCAGGGACTCTTATACAATGAGCAGTTCTTC

d_gene: NA
len: 13
j_gene: TRBJ2-2
v_gene: TRBV20-1
abundance: many
CDR3aa: CSARTANTGELFF
CDR3nt: TGCAGTGCTAGGACCGCGAACACCGGGGAGCTGTTTTTT

d_gene: NA
len: 11
j_gene: TRBJ1-2
v_gene: TRBV20-1
abundance: NA
CDR3aa: CSALEDYGYTF
CDR3nt: TGCAGTGCTCTGGAGGACTATGGCTACACCTTC

d_gene: NA
len: 12
j_gene: TRBJ2-7
v_gene: TRBV10-3
abundance: few
CDR3aa: CAASQLTYEQYF
CDR3nt: TGTGCCGCCTCACAGTTAACCTACGAGCAGTACTTC

d_gene: NA
len: 14
j_gene: TRBJ1-3
v_gene: TRBV9
abundance: many
CDR3aa: CASSVGTVGNTIYF
CDR3nt: TGTGCCAGCAGCGTAGGGACAGTTGGAAACACCATATATTTT

d_gene: NA
len: 13
j_gene: TRBJ2-7
v_gene: TRBV5-1
abundance: few
CDR3aa: CASSYGPKYDQYF
CDR3nt: TGCGCCAGCAGCTACGGACCGAAGTACGACCAGTACTTC

d_gene: NA
len: 17
j_gene: TRBJ2-3
v_gene: TRBV2
abundance: few
CDR3aa: CASSEPGGGPYTDTQYF
CDR3nt: TGTGCCAGCAGTGAACCGGGCGGGGGCCCTTACACAGATACGCAGTATTTT

d_gene: TRBD2
len: 17
j_gene: TRBJ2-1
v_gene: TRBV9
abundance: medium-sized
CDR3aa: CASSVTSGRVSYNEQFF
CDR3nt: TGTGCCAGCAGCGTGACTAGCGGGAGAGTATCCTACAATGAGCAGTTCTTC

d_gene: TRBD2
len: 15
j_gene: TRBJ2-7
v_gene: TRBV5-1
abundance: medium-sized
CDR3aa: CASSLTAGALYEQYF
CDR3nt: TGCGCCAGCAGCCTGACAGCGGGAGCTTTGTACGAGCAGTACTTC

d_gene: NA
len: 16
j_gene: TRBJ2-3
v_gene: TRBV2
abundance: few
CDR3aa: CASSVGSPVHSDTQYF
CDR3nt: TGTGCCAGCAGTGTAGGGTCGCCCGTTCATTCAGATACGCAGTATTTT

d_gene: NA
len: 14
j_gene: TRBJ2-3
v_gene: TRBV9
abundance: once
CDR3aa: CASSVQVGADTQYF
CDR3nt: TGTGCCAGCAGCGTACAGGTGGGGGCAGATACGCAGTATTTT

d_gene: NA
len: 13
j_gene: TRBJ2-2
v_gene: TRBV7-9
abundance: medium-sized
CDR3aa: CASSLGRTGELFF
CDR3nt: TGTGCCAGCAGCTTAGGGAGGACCGGGGAGCTGTTTTTT

d_gene: NA
len: 17
j_gene: TRBJ1-6
v_gene: TRBV28
abundance: many
CDR3aa: CASSQSLSGAINSPLHF
CDR3nt: TGTGCCAGCAGCCAAAGTCTATCAGGGGCTATCAATTCACCCCTCCACTTT

d_gene: NA
len: 15
j_gene: TRBJ2-2
v_gene: TRBV5-1
abundance: many
CDR3aa: CASSLGHRNTGELFF
CDR3nt: TGCGCCAGCAGCTTGGGACATAGGAACACCGGGGAGCTGTTTTTT

d_gene: TRBD2
len: 18
j_gene: TRBJ2-3
v_gene: TRBV15
abundance: NA
CDR3aa: CATSGESGGLGTTDTQYF
CDR3nt: TGTGCCACCAGCGGGGAATCCGGGGGGTTAGGCACCACAGATACGCAGTATTTT

d_gene: NA
len: 14
j_gene: TRBJ1-4
v_gene: TRBV4-1
abundance: NA
CDR3aa: CASRQSATNEKLFF
CDR3nt: TGCGCCAGCAGACAGAGTGCAACTAATGAAAAACTGTTTTTT

d_gene: NA
len: 13
j_gene: TRBJ2-1
v_gene: TRBV29-1
abundance: many
CDR3aa: CSVVGTLPNEQFF
CDR3nt: TGCAGCGTTGTCGGGACCCTACCCAATGAGCAGTTCTTC

d_gene: NA
len: 15
j_gene: TRBJ2-1
v_gene: TRBV9
abundance: many
CDR3aa: CASTEGGGFYNEQFF
CDR3nt: TGTGCCAGCACCGAGGGGGGGGGATTCTACAATGAGCAGTTCTTC

d_gene: NA
len: 15
j_gene: TRBJ1-3
v_gene: TRBV9
abundance: NA
CDR3aa: CASSVAQNAGNTIYF
CDR3nt: TGTGCCAGCAGCGTAGCACAGAATGCTGGAAACACCATATATTTT

d_gene: TRBD2
len: 19
j_gene: TRBJ2-7
v_gene: TRBV28
abundance: many
CDR3aa: CASSLTTGLAGVPFYEQYF
CDR3nt: TGTGCCAGCAGTCTGACAACGGGACTAGCGGGGGTGCCATTCTACGAGCAGTACTTC

d_gene: TRBD2
len: 12
j_gene: TRBJ2-7
v_gene: TRBV4-1
abundance: once
CDR3aa: CASSLGTSEQYF
CDR3nt: TGCGCCAGCAGCCTAGGGACTAGCGAGCAGTACTTC

d_gene: TRBD2
len: 16
j_gene: TRBJ2-1
v_gene: TRBV20-1
abundance: NA
CDR3aa: CSARTSGKISYNEQFF
CDR3nt: TGCAGTGCTCGGACTAGCGGCAAGATTTCCTACAATGAGCAGTTCTTC

d_gene: TRBD2
len: 16
j_gene: TRBJ2-1
v_gene: TRBV15
abundance: many
CDR3aa: CATSRDVAGGRNEQFF
CDR3nt: TGTGCCACCAGCAGAGATGTAGCGGGGGGGCGGAATGAGCAGTTCTTC

d_gene: TRBD2
len: 12
j_gene: TRBJ2-7
v_gene: TRBV5-1
abundance: NA
CDR3aa: CASSPGLNEQYF
CDR3nt: TGCGCCAGCAGCCCGGGACTAAACGAGCAGTACTTC

d_gene: TRBD1
len: 14
j_gene: TRBJ1-6
v_gene: TRBV5-5
abundance: many
CDR3aa: CASGFRDRASPLHF
CDR3nt: TGTGCCAGCGGGTTCCGGGACAGGGCATCACCCCTCCACTTT

d_gene: NA
len: 13
j_gene: TRBJ2-7
v_gene: TRBV2
abundance: medium-sized
CDR3aa: CATAGPFTPEQYF
CDR3nt: TGTGCCACCGCGGGACCCTTTACTCCCGAGCAGTACTTC

d_gene: NA
len: 16
j_gene: TRBJ2-1
v_gene: TRBV27
abundance: many
CDR3aa: CASSLSTGLDYNEQFF
CDR3nt: TGTGCCAGCAGTTTATCGACAGGACTGGACTACAATGAGCAGTTCTTC

d_gene: TRBD2
len: 18
j_gene: TRBJ2-5
v_gene: TRBV2
abundance: NA
CDR3aa: CASSEAWTSGGAQETHYF
CDR3nt: TGTGCCAGCAGTGAAGCCTGGACTAGCGGGGGGGCCCAAGAGACCCACTACTTC

d_gene: NA
len: 11
j_gene: TRBJ2-7
v_gene: TRBV2
abundance: NA
CDR3aa: CASGSSYEQYF
CDR3nt: TGTGCCAGCGGGAGTTCTTACGAGCAGTACTTC

d_gene: NA
len: 15
j_gene: TRBJ2-2
v_gene: TRBV20-1
abundance: once
CDR3aa: CSARVSLASTGELFF
CDR3nt: TGCAGTGCTAGAGTGAGCCTAGCGTCTACCGGGGAGCTGTTTTTT

d_gene: NA
len: 16
j_gene: TRBJ2-1
v_gene: TRBV28
abundance: NA
CDR3aa: CASSSSGAKTYNEQFF
CDR3nt: TGTGCCAGCAGTTCCTCCGGAGCGAAAACCTACAATGAGCAGTTCTTC

d_gene: NA
len: 15
j_gene: TRBJ2-1
v_gene: TRBV29-1
abundance: many
CDR3aa: CSVPLVGFLMNEQFF
CDR3nt: TGCAGCGTACCCCTCGTAGGCTTCTTGATGAATGAGCAGTTCTTC

d_gene: TRBD2
len: 15
j_gene: TRBJ2-7
v_gene: TRBV7-9
abundance: NA
CDR3aa: CASSRPAGGYYEQYF
CDR3nt: TGTGCCAGCAGCCGTCCAGCGGGAGGATACTACGAGCAGTACTTC